Listed below are T cell receptor beta chains from one sample, sequenced in a study of CD8 T cells in Susac syndrome. TCRdb re-called the immunoSEQ multiplex PCR reads through MiXCR, storing one row per CDR3 protein. This sample yields about 140,000 distinct CDR3 sequences, of which 95% are seen a single time; about 0.08% belongs to the top ten. Sequenced input: CD4+ T cells from PBMCs. The receptor source for this set is a human donor with Susac syndrome. The CDR3 runs from the conserved cysteine through the conserved F or W. Fields, in order: V gene, clone size, D gene, J gene, CDR3 DNA, CDR3 protein. A D gene is named only where the DNA matches it firmly. Rows give clone size only sometimes, using once, few, many, or a class for an expanded clone.

v_gene: TRBV7-6; abundance: -; d_gene: TRBD1; j_gene: TRBJ2-2; CDR3nt: TGTGCCAGCAGCCTCCAGGGGGAAAGGACCGGGGAGCTGTTTTTT; CDR3aa: CASSLQGERTGELFF
v_gene: TRBV7-2; abundance: once; d_gene: -; j_gene: TRBJ1-1; CDR3nt: TGTGCCAGCAGCTCTGCGTTCCCCGGGCTGAACACTGAAGCTTTCTTT; CDR3aa: CASSSAFPGLNTEAFF
v_gene: TRBV11-2; abundance: -; d_gene: -; j_gene: TRBJ1-1; CDR3nt: TGTGCCAGCAGCTTAGCCCTCAGTAACACTGAAGCTTTCTTT; CDR3aa: CASSLALSNTEAFF
v_gene: TRBV11-2; abundance: once; d_gene: -; j_gene: TRBJ1-1; CDR3nt: TGTGCCAGCAGCTTTGACAGGACCACTGAAGCTTTCTTT; CDR3aa: CASSFDRTTEAFF
v_gene: TRBV5-1; abundance: -; d_gene: -; j_gene: TRBJ2-7; CDR3nt: TGCGCCAGCAGCTGGAGGGGGGGCTCCTCCGAGCAGTACTTC; CDR3aa: CASSWRGGSSEQYF
v_gene: TRBV9; abundance: -; d_gene: -; j_gene: TRBJ1-3; CDR3nt: TGTGCCAGCAGGGGGGATTCTGGAAACACCATATATTTT; CDR3aa: CASRGDSGNTIYF
v_gene: TRBV12-3/TRBV12-4; abundance: -; d_gene: -; j_gene: TRBJ1-6; CDR3nt: TGTGCCAGCAGTTTGAGGGCCCAAGGTTCACCCCTCCATTTT; CDR3aa: CASSLRAQGSPLHF
v_gene: TRBV4-1; abundance: -; d_gene: -; j_gene: TRBJ2-3; CDR3nt: TGCGCCAGCAGCCAAGCAGGGGCAGGGTGGGGAGATACGCAGTATTTT; CDR3aa: CASSQAGAGWGDTQYF
v_gene: TRBV10-3; abundance: -; d_gene: -; j_gene: TRBJ1-5; CDR3nt: TGTGCCATCAGTGAGTCGGCCGGTCAGCCCCAGCATTTT; CDR3aa: CAISESAGQPQHF
v_gene: TRBV12-3/TRBV12-4; abundance: -; d_gene: TRBD2; j_gene: TRBJ2-3; CDR3nt: TGTGCCAGCAGCCCCGGGACTAGCGGGGGGATAACCACAGATACGCAGTATTTT; CDR3aa: CASSPGTSGGITTDTQYF
v_gene: TRBV6-5; abundance: -; d_gene: -; j_gene: TRBJ2-5; CDR3nt: TGTGCCAGCAGCCTCCGGTTGAGAGAGACCCAGTACTTC; CDR3aa: CASSLRLRETQYF
v_gene: TRBV9; abundance: -; d_gene: -; j_gene: TRBJ2-1; CDR3nt: TGTGCCAGCAGCGTAGCTATTGGCCTTTCGGAGCAGTTCTTC; CDR3aa: CASSVAIGLSEQFF